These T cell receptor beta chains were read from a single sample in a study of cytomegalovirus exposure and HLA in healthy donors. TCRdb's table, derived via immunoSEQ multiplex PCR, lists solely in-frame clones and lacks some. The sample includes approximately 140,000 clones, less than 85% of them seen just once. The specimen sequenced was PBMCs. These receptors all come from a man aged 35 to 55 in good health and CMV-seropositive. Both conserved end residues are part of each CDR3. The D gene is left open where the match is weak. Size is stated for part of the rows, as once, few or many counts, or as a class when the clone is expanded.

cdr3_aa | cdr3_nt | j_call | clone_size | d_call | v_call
CAISEGGLAGGEQYF | TGTGCCATCAGTGAAGGGGGACTAGCGGGAGGCGAGCAGTACTTC | TRBJ2-7 | few | TRBD2 | TRBV10-3
CASSGEGGRYGYTF | TGTGCCAGCAGTGGGGAGGGGGGCAGGTATGGCTACACCTTC | TRBJ1-2 | NA | NA | TRBV6-1
CASSGQSQETQYF | TGTGCCAGCAGTGGACAGAGCCAAGAGACCCAGTACTTC | TRBJ2-5 | NA | NA | TRBV5-6
CASREGPYNSPLHF | TGTGCCAGCAGGGAGGGGCCCTATAATTCACCCCTCCACTTT | TRBJ1-6 | NA | NA | TRBV6-4
CASSLGISAFETQYF | TGTGCCAGCAGCTTGGGGATTAGCGCATTCGAGACCCAGTACTTC | TRBJ2-5 | NA | NA | TRBV5-4
CASRSGGRWTDTQYF | TGTGCCAGCAGATCAGGGGGTAGGTGGACAGATACGCAGTATTTT | TRBJ2-3 | NA | TRBD1 | TRBV27
CASSPLLVDRTNYGYTF | TGTGCCAGCTCACCACTTCTCGTGGACAGGACTAACTATGGCTACACCTTC | TRBJ1-2 | once | TRBD1 | TRBV18
CASSYRQGADEQYF | TGTGCCAGCAGTTACCGACAGGGCGCCGACGAGCAGTACTTC | TRBJ2-7 | NA | TRBD1 | TRBV6-5
CASSLRGQGWYEQYF | TGTGCCAGCAGTTTGAGGGGACAGGGATGGTACGAGCAGTACTTC | TRBJ2-7 | NA | TRBD1 | TRBV27
CASSLMPGGRFNEQYF | TGTGCCAGCAGCTTAATGCCCGGAGGGAGGTTCAACGAGCAGTACTTC | TRBJ2-7 | NA | NA | TRBV13
CAWGITGTGRGVALYF | TGTGCCTGGGGAATTACCGGGACAGGGCGAGGGGTGGCCCTATATTTT | TRBJ1-3 | NA | TRBD1 | TRBV30
CAWTGGSDEQYF | TGTGCCTGGACCGGGGGATCCGACGAGCAGTACTTC | TRBJ2-7 | NA | NA | TRBV30
CASSLLWGRAFLDIQYF | TGTGCCAGCAGCCTCCTGTGGGGGAGGGCCTTTTTGGACATTCAGTACTTC | TRBJ2-4 | medium-sized | TRBD2 | TRBV7-3
CASSAGLAGGPDEQYF | TGTGCCAGCAGCGCCGGACTAGCGGGAGGGCCGGACGAGCAGTACTTC | TRBJ2-7 | once | TRBD2 | TRBV5-4
CASRTGGTAFF | TGTGCCAGCAGGACGGGGGGCACAGCTTTCTTT | TRBJ1-1 | NA | NA | TRBV28
CASSPPSREKLFF | TGCGCCAGCAGCCCACCGAGCCGGGAAAAACTGTTTTTT | TRBJ1-4 | NA | NA | TRBV5-1
CASSQGPGQLSYEQYF | TGCGCCAGCAGCCAAGGCCCGGGACAGTTAAGCTACGAGCAGTACTTC | TRBJ2-7 | once | TRBD1 | TRBV4-1
CASSYVWESEAFF | TGTGCCAGCAGTTACGTCTGGGAGTCTGAAGCTTTCTTT | TRBJ1-1 | NA | NA | TRBV6-6
CASSEGPNEQYF | TGTGCCAGCAGTGAGGGGCCTAACGAGCAGTACTTC | TRBJ2-7 | NA | NA | TRBV2
CALDRGNQPQHF | TGTGCTTTGGACAGGGGCAACCAGCCCCAGCATTTT | TRBJ1-5 | NA | TRBD1 | TRBV30
CASSLIGGVGLNSPLHF | TGTGCCAGCAGTTTGATAGGGGGTGTGGGCCTAAATTCACCCCTCCACTTT | TRBJ1-6 | NA | NA | TRBV27
CASSLGQGNYEQYF | TGTGCCAGCAGCTTGGGACAGGGGAACTACGAGCAGTACTTC | TRBJ2-7 | NA | TRBD1 | TRBV5-4
CASSLRAPGWSQPQHF | TGTGCCAGCAGTTTACGTGCCCCGGGGTGGTCTCAGCCCCAGCATTTT | TRBJ1-5 | NA | NA | TRBV27
CASSQVIGQGLKLFF | TGTGCCAGCAGCCAAGTAATAGGACAGGGGCTCAAACTGTTTTTT | TRBJ1-4 | few | TRBD1 | TRBV4-2
CASRRAGGPGDTQYF | TGTGCCAGCAGAAGAGCGGGAGGGCCAGGGGATACGCAGTATTTT | TRBJ2-3 | few | TRBD2 | TRBV5-4